The present T cell receptor beta chain was sequenced within a study of T-cell memory formation after mild COVID-19. Study in general: TCR clusters were mostly donor specific.

Findings of the study overall: Day 15 to 85 contractors were CD4/CD8 balanced; later expanders leaned CD4+.

As for this clonotype: The antigen is undetermined.

TCRdb re-called the 5' RACE reads through MiXCR, storing one row per CDR3 protein. The sample records about 470,000 distinct CDR3 sequences, 25% being singletons. The V gene's germline CDR1 is DFQATT and CDR2 SNEGSKA (reference sequence). V trimming: 3 bases; J trimming: 2 bases; junction bases outside the gene matches: 10. This CDR3 is 15 amino acids long. This chain joins TRBV20-1 and TRBJ2-7; TRBD1 aligns across 7 bases. The TCR was taken from an adult woman who had mild COVID-19 (a few samples of this study predate the infection). Cell type and time point are not known. Sequencing was carried out using PBMCs or a T cell subset sorted from them (not recorded which). This CDR3 is CSARAVTGPAYEQYF. In DNA form, the CDR3 reads TGCAGTGCTAGGGCTGTGACAGGGCCGGCCTACGAGCAGTACTTC.